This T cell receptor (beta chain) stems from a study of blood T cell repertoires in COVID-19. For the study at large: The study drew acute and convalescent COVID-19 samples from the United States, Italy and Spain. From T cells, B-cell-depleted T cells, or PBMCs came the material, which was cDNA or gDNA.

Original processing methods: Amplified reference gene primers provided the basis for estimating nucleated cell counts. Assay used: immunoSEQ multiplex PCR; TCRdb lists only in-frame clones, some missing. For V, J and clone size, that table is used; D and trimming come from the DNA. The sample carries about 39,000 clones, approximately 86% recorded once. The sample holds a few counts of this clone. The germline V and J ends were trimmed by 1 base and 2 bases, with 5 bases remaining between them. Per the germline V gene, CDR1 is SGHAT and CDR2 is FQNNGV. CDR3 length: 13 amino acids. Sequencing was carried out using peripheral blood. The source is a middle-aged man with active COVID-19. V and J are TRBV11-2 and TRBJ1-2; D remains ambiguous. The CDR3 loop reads CASSLAGNYGYTF. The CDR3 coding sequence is TGTGCCAGCAGCTTAGCGGGGAACTATGGCTACACCTTC. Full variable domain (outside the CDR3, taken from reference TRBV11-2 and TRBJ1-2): EAGVAQSPRYKIIEKRQSVAFWCNPISGHATLYWYQQILGQGPKLLIQFQNNGVVDDSQLPKDRFSAERLKGVDSTLKIQPAKLEDSAVYLCASSLAGNYGYTFGSGTRLTVV.